These 23 T cell receptor beta chains came from one sample sequenced in a study of cytomegalovirus exposure and HLA in healthy donors. PCR primers comprised 60 Vbeta and 13 Jbeta primers. Profiled with immunoSEQ multiplex PCR; TCRdb holds only in-frame clones, not every one. The sample contains about 140,000 clones, 73% of which appear only once. Sequencing was carried out using PBMCs. The source of these receptors is a woman between 40 and 55 years old in good health and CMV-seronegative.

The V and J genes are TRBV11-2 and TRBJ1-4; D might be TRBD1 (5 bases). CDR1 and CDR2 (germline): SGHAT, FQNNGV. There are 13 residues in the CDR3. V dropped 4 bases and J dropped 5 bases, with 8 bases sitting between them. CDR3 nucleotides: TGTGCCAGCAGCTCCCGACAGAATGAAAAACTGTTTTTT. Translation: CASSSRQNEKLFF.

This sequence joins TRBV15 and TRBJ1-1; D gene ambiguous. The CDR3 is 14 amino acids. Trimming stripped 1 base from V and 5 bases from J, with 11 bases between. Germline V gene sequence: CDR1 LNHNV, CDR2 YYDKDF (reference sequence). As DNA, the CDR3 is TGTGCCACCAGCAGAGCGGGGTTGAGGACTGAAGCTTTCTTT. It specifies CATSRAGLRTEAFF.

The chain joins TRBV5-6 to TRBJ2-3, with D possibly TRBD2 on 5 matching bases. Germline CDR1 SGHDT, CDR2 YYEEEE. The length of the CDR3 is 15 residues. Trimming left V 0 bases short and J 5 bases short, with 13 bases between. The CDR3 nucleotides are TGTGCCAGCAGCTTGGGGGGTGGGAGTGGAGATACGCAGTATTTT. Translating gives CASSLGGGSGDTQYF.

The V and J genes are TRBV6-5 and TRBJ2-1; 7 nucleotides align to TRBD2. CDR1 MNHEY and CDR2 SVGAGI come from the germline V gene. The CDR3 has 15 residues. With V trimmed by 5 bases and J by 4 bases, 8 bases remained unmatched. This chain's CDR3 is CASSIEAGIYNEQFF. The CDR3 DNA reads as TGTGCCAGCAGTATTGAAGCGGGAATTTACAATGAGCAGTTCTTC.

In this sample, this clone turned up once. V gene TRBV7-9 combines with J gene TRBJ2-7; D possibly corresponds to TRBD1 (5 bases). V lost 4 bases, J lost 5 bases, and 18 bases lay in between. This CDR3 has 15 residues. In germline, CDR1 is SEHNR, CDR2 FQNEAQ (reference sequence). The CDR3 DNA sequence: TGTGCCAGCAGCTCGTCAGGGCGCCCCCGCCACGAGCAGTACTTC. It encodes CASSSSGRPRHEQYF.

Only a few counts were recorded for this clone. V is TRBV28 and J is TRBJ2-2, with TRBD1 as a possible D gene (6 bases). The length of the CDR3 is 16 residues. The V and J ends lost 4 bases and 1 base respectively, with 13 bases between them. In germline, CDR1 is MDHEN, CDR2 SYDVKM. The CDR3 loop is CASSSHKTGNTGELFF. DNA of the CDR3: TGTGCCAGCAGTTCCCACAAGACAGGGAACACCGGGGAGCTGTTTTTT.

This clone was detected a few times. Different DNA sequences within this sample yield the same CDR3. The chain uses TRBV5-4 and TRBJ1-2; D might be TRBD1 (5 bases). V was trimmed by 2 bases and J by 4 bases, leaving 6 bases between them. The germline V gene encodes CDR1 SGHNT and CDR2 YYREEE (reference sequence). CDR3 length equals 12 residues. Written as DNA, the CDR3 is TGTGCCAGCAGCTTAGACAGCTATGGCTACACCTTC. It encodes CASSLDSYGYTF.

The table lists this clone with a few counts. V is TRBV9 and J is TRBJ1-4; D gene unclear. The CDR3 consists of 15 residues. Germline values: CDR1 SGDLS, CDR2 YYNGEE. The V end was cut by 0 bases, the J end by 8 bases, with 14 bases between. CDR3 amino acids: CASSVGRGRWEKLFF. In nucleotides, the CDR3 is TGTGCCAGCAGCGTAGGTAGAGGGCGTTGGGAAAAACTGTTTTTT.

This sequence joins TRBV6-5 and TRBJ1-6; D uncertain. V lost 6 bases and J 7 bases, leaving 10 bases between the germline ends. From germline, CDR1 is MNHEY and CDR2 SVGAGI. The CDR3 spans 13 residues. The DNA of the CDR3 is TGTGCCAGCAGAGTAGATAGCAATTCACCCCTCCACTTT. It translates to CASRVDSNSPLHF.

The genes are TRBV6-5 and TRBJ1-6; 7 nucleotides align to TRBD1. This CDR3 comprises 12 residues. Trimming cost V 5 bases and J 16 bases; bases outside gene matches: 8. The germline V gene has CDR1 MNHEY and CDR2 SVGAGI. The CDR3 region is CASSPRQGTLHF. CDR3 coding DNA: TGTGCCAGCAGTCCACGACAGGGAACTCTCCACTTT.

The chain combines TRBV2 with TRBJ2-1; D remains ambiguous. The CDR3 has 15 amino acids. Germline values: CDR1 SNHLY, CDR2 FYNNEI. V lost 3 bases and J 0 bases, leaving 9 bases between the germline ends. CDR3 sequence (DNA): TGTGCCAGCAGTGATCGTCCGAGCTCCTACAATGAGCAGTTCTTC. Encoded protein: CASSDRPSSYNEQFF.

V gene TRBV5-1 combines with J gene TRBJ2-1; tentatively, D is TRBD2 (7 bases). The V gene lost 0 bases and the J gene lost 10 bases, with 20 bases spanning the gap. CDR1 is SGHRS and CDR2 is YFSETQ in the germline V gene. The CDR3 has 16 amino acids. In DNA, the CDR3 is TGCGCCAGCAGCTTGGAGGGGGGCGGGGGAGCGTCCGAGCAGTTCTTC. This encodes CASSLEGGGGASEQFF.

The chain recombines TRBV7-9 with TRBJ2-1; a weak D match, TRBD2 (6 bases). This CDR3 contains 13 residues. Germline-derived CDR1 and CDR2 are SEHNR and FQNEAQ (reference sequence). The V gene lost 5 bases and the J gene lost 8 bases, with 13 bases spanning the gap. CDR3 DNA sequence: TGTGCCAGCAGCCAAGAAGGGGAGGATGAGCAGTTCTTC. It specifies CASSQEGEDEQFF.

This clone is a singleton in its sample. The chain carries TRBV9 and TRBJ2-7; D is perhaps TRBD2 (6 bases). Germline V lookup: CDR1 SGDLS, CDR2 YYNGEE. Deletions cut 0 bases from V and 0 bases from J, with 10 bases between. The CDR3 loop spans 15 amino acids. CDR3 loop: CASSVVAASSYEQYV. As DNA, the CDR3 is TGTGCCAGCAGCGTAGTAGCGGCGAGCTCCTACGAGCAGTACGTC.

The chain recombines TRBV19 with TRBJ1-4; D is possibly TRBD1 (6 bases). V dropped 6 bases and J dropped 5 bases, with 13 bases sitting between them. CDR3 length: 14 amino acids. Germline lookup yields CDR1 LNHDA and CDR2 SQIVND (reference sequence). This CDR3 is CASSRGRMNEKLFF. CDR3 bases: TGTGCCAGTAGCAGGGGACGGATGAATGAAAAACTGTTTTTT.

V usage is TRBV4-2 and J usage is TRBJ2-5; 7 bases align to TRBD2. V dropped 1 base and J dropped 5; count of bases not matched to a gene: 4. Looked up from germline, CDR1 is LGHNA and CDR2 is YNFKEQ. The CDR3 is 14 residues long. CDR3 sequence (DNA): TGTGCCAGCAGCCAAGGGGAGGGGTGGGAGACCCAGTACTTC. Translation: CASSQGEGWETQYF.

The chain employs TRBV27 and TRBJ2-1, with unresolved D. V was shortened by 6 bases and J by 6 bases, with 18 bases between the two germline ends. The CDR3 is made up of 15 amino acids. Germline CDR1 reads MNHEY; CDR2 reads SMNVEV (reference sequence). This CDR3 is CASRMTPSSGNEQFF. The CDR3 DNA is TGTGCCAGCAGGATGACCCCCTCTTCGGGCAATGAGCAGTTCTTC.

The chain is built from TRBV28 and TRBJ1-6, with 7 bases matching TRBD1. Germline V gene data show CDR1 as MDHEN and CDR2 as SYDVKM. The CDR3 consists of 16 residues. J was trimmed by 6 bases and V by 2 bases; bases with no gene match: 7. CDR3 sequence: CASSLGTDPRNSPLHF. The CDR3 DNA follows: TGTGCCAGCAGTTTAGGGACAGACCCCCGTAATTCACCCCTCCACTTT.

The CDR3 bases are TGTGCCAGCAGCTTAGCGTCCGGGGAGCTGTTTTTT. Its protein product is CASSLASGELFF. J is TRBJ2-2 and V is TRBV7-3; D is unresolved. CDR1 is SGHTA, CDR2 FQGTGA, per germline. V gave up 2 bases and J gave up 6 bases, with 4 bases separating them. This CDR3 spans 12 amino acids.

The gene calls are TRBV5-6 and TRBJ2-5; D possibly corresponds to TRBD1 (6 bases). V was shortened by 3 bases and J by 1 base, with 13 bases between the two germline ends. CDR3 length equals 15 residues. CDR1 SGHDT and CDR2 YYEEEE come from the germline V gene. In DNA, the CDR3 is TGTGCCAGCAGCTGGGGTGGACAGACCCAAGAGACCCAGTACTTC. Amino acid sequence: CASSWGGQTQETQYF.

CDR3 DNA sequence: TGTGCCAGCAGTTTAATAGCGGGGAGCTCCTACAATGAGCAGTTCTTC. Protein product: CASSLIAGSSYNEQFF. V is TRBV27 and J is TRBJ2-1, with 8 positions matching TRBD2. Germline trimming cut 2 bases from V and 0 bases from J; bases unmatched to any gene: 3. Germline values: CDR1 MNHEY, CDR2 SMNVEV (reference sequence). The CDR3 sequence is 16 residues long.

This chain connects TRBV6-5 to TRBJ1-4; D possibly corresponds to TRBD1 (6 bases). The CDR3 spans 16 residues. V dropped 4 bases and J dropped 5 bases, with 17 bases sitting between them. Germline loops: CDR1 MNHEY, CDR2 SVGAGI. This chain's CDR3 is CASSSRTGRLNEKLFF. DNA for the CDR3: TGTGCCAGCAGTTCCCGAACAGGGCGCCTAAATGAAAAACTGTTTTTT.

The J gene is TRBJ2-2, the V gene TRBV5-1; TRBD2 is a possible D gene (5 bases). The germline V gene encodes CDR1 SGHRS and CDR2 YFSETQ. The V end lost 2 bases, the J end lost 0 bases, and 8 bases lay between the germline ends. The CDR3 consists of 15 residues. CDR3 protein: CASSLVGTNTGELFF. In nucleotides, the CDR3 is TGCGCCAGCAGCTTAGTCGGGACGAACACCGGGGAGCTGTTTTTT.